A single sample gave rise to the 10 T cell receptor beta chains below, sequenced in a study of blood T cell repertoires in COVID-19. Assay used: immunoSEQ multiplex PCR; TCRdb lists only in-frame clones, some missing. The repertoire holds about 380,000 clones, with about 88% as singletons. Material for sequencing was PBMCs or T cells enriched from blood (not recorded which). The receptors come from a woman between 18 and 30 years old who had recovered from COVID-19.

The CDR3 DNA reads TGCGCCAGCAGTGAAGGGACAGGGGGCAACACCATATATTTT. This translates into CASSEGTGGNTIYF. The rearrangement joins TRBV10-2 to TRBJ1-3, with 12 positions matching TRBD1. With V trimmed by 3 bases and J by 7 bases, 1 base remained unmatched. Germline CDR1 WSHSY, CDR2 SAAADI. The CDR3 has 14 residues.

The chain carries TRBV30 and TRBJ1-1; the D gene is possibly TRBD1 (5 bases). V lost 3 bases and J 1 base, leaving 12 bases between the germline ends. There are 14 residues in the CDR3. The V gene's germline CDR1 is GTSNPN and CDR2 SVGIG (reference sequence). The CDR3 loop reads CAWSQGGKNTEAFF. CDR3 nucleotide sequence: TGTGCCTGGAGCCAGGGAGGGAAGAACACTGAAGCTTTCTTT.

The chain uses TRBV7-2 and TRBJ1-2; the D gene is possibly TRBD1 (5 bases). Germline V lookup: CDR1 SGHTA, CDR2 FQGNSA. Trimming removed 1 base from V and 7 bases from J, with 13 bases in between. The CDR3 sequence is 14 residues long. The CDR3 DNA reads TGTGCCAGCAGCTTAGATTTGGGGGACTCTGGCTACACCTTC. Translation gives CASSLDLGDSGYTF.

The CDR3 DNA reads as TGTGCCAGCAGCTGGGAGGGCTTGTCTTATGGCTACACCTTC. Protein: CASSWEGLSYGYTF. V gene TRBV5-4 combines with J gene TRBJ1-2; D gene ambiguous. CDR3 length: 14 amino acids. Looked up from germline, CDR1 is SGHNT and CDR2 is YYREEE (reference sequence). The germline V and J ends were trimmed by 3 bases and 5 bases, with 14 bases remaining between them.

The V and J genes are TRBV29-1 and TRBJ1-1; D uncertain. Per germline, CDR1 SQVTM and CDR2 ANQGSEA. The CDR3 spans 15 residues. Trimming pared 4 bases from V and 0 bases from J, leaving 15 bases between. CDR3 bases: TGCAGCGTTGGGGGAGTCTCCTACATGAACACTGAAGCTTTCTTT. Translating gives CSVGGVSYMNTEAFF.

The genes are TRBV29-1 and TRBJ1-5; D possibly corresponds to TRBD1 (5 bases). This CDR3 contains 13 residues. Germline CDR1 is SQVTM and CDR2 is ANQGSEA. The ends were cut back, 2 bases at V and 4 bases at J, with 9 bases in the middle. In nucleotides, the CDR3 is TGCAGCGTTGAACAGGGAAGAAATCAGCCCCAGCATTTT. Residues: CSVEQGRNQPQHF.

The rearrangement joins TRBV12-3 or TRBV12-4 to TRBJ2-7; D unresolved. Trimming removed 5 bases at V and 7 bases at J, with 12 bases between. The CDR3 has 12 residues. The CDR3 DNA sequence: TGTGCCAGCAGTCCCCCTGGCGGAGAGCAGTACTTC. Amino acid sequence: CASSPPGGEQYF.

The chain employs TRBV5-4 and TRBJ2-5; 7 positions match TRBD1. Germline CDR1 and CDR2: SGHNT and YYREEE (reference sequence). J was trimmed by 1 base and V by 5 bases; bases with no gene match: 8. The CDR3 is 15 amino acids. The CDR3 nucleotides read TGTGCCAGCAGTTCGACGACAGGGCCCCAAGAGACCCAGTACTTC. Its translation: CASSSTTGPQETQYF.

V is TRBV9 and J is TRBJ2-5; D remains ambiguous. Trimming removed 1 base at V and 1 base at J, with 11 bases between. The length of the CDR3 is 15 residues. The germline V gene encodes CDR1 SGDLS and CDR2 YYNGEE. CDR3 residues: CASSVSELSQETQYF. The CDR3 bases are TGTGCCAGCAGCGTATCCGAACTTAGCCAAGAGACCCAGTACTTC.

The gene calls are TRBV5-4 and TRBJ1-1; TRBD1 matches at 7 bases. V dropped 2 bases and J dropped 1; count of bases not matched to a gene: 8. The CDR3 is made up of 16 amino acids. Germline CDR1 SGHNT, CDR2 YYREEE (reference sequence). CDR3 bases: TGTGCCAGCAGCTTCGGTTCTGGACAGGCGAACACTGAAGCTTTCTTT. As protein: CASSFGSGQANTEAFF.